The 20 T cell receptor beta chains given below trace back to one sample, sequenced in a study of blood T cell repertoires in COVID-19. Generated by immunoSEQ multiplex PCR, the TCRdb table keeps only in-frame clones and is missing some. Altogether some 100,000 clones are present, roughly 90% being singletons, with the ten largest covering 15% to 20%. The sequencing input was peripheral blood. These receptors were taken from a human donor with acute or convalescent COVID-19. The donor label of this sample is uncertain.

V gene TRBV5-1 combines with J gene TRBJ2-1; the D gene is possibly TRBD2 (5 bases). V gave up 0 bases and J gave up 3 bases, with 10 bases separating them. Germline V lookup: CDR1 SGHRS, CDR2 YFSETQ. The CDR3 extends over 15 amino acids. The CDR3 loop is CASSLEASYYNEQFF. The CDR3 bases are TGCGCCAGCAGCTTGGAAGCTAGCTACTACAATGAGCAGTTCTTC.

The chain carries TRBV6-5 and TRBJ1-2; 7 bases are shared with TRBD1. The CDR3 sequence is 15 residues long. CDR1 is MNHEY and CDR2 is SVGAGI in the germline V gene. V shed 5 bases, J shed 2 bases, and the junction held 8 bases outside the gene matches. CDR3 DNA sequence: TGTGCCAGCAGTCAGTTGGGGACAGAAAACTATGGCTACACCTTC. It translates to CASSQLGTENYGYTF.

This clone was seen a handful of times. V and J are TRBV28 and TRBJ2-5; 7 bases fit TRBD2. The CDR3 contains 13 residues. The germline V gene has CDR1 MDHEN and CDR2 SYDVKM. V dropped 5 bases and J dropped 4; count of bases not matched to a gene: 4. The CDR3 nucleotides read TGTGCCAGCAGTGGGGGGGGGATAGAGACCCAGTACTTC. It encodes CASSGGGIETQYF.

V and J are TRBV28 and TRBJ1-6; 9 nucleotides agree with TRBD1. This CDR3 spans 16 amino acids. Germline loops: CDR1 MDHEN, CDR2 SYDVKM. The V segment lost 6 bases and the J segment 6 bases; nucleotides outside the gene matches: 9. DNA of the CDR3: TGTGCCAGCAGGCCGGAGGGACAGGGCTCTAATTCACCCCTCCACTTT. It translates to CASRPEGQGSNSPLHF.

The chain combines TRBV5-4 with TRBJ2-1; TRBD2 aligns across 11 bases. Losses at the gene ends were 5 bases for V and 1 base for J; bases not matched to a gene: 5. This CDR3 has 16 amino acids. In germline, CDR1 is SGHNT, CDR2 YYREEE (reference sequence). Here the CDR3 reads CASSLAGGPSYNEQFF. CDR3 DNA: TGTGCCAGCAGTTTAGCGGGAGGGCCGTCCTACAATGAGCAGTTCTTC.

In this sample, this clone turned up once. This chain connects TRBV10-3 to TRBJ1-1; a weak D match, TRBD1 (6 bases). Trimming stripped 10 bases from V and 0 bases from J, with 15 bases between. The germline CDR1 and CDR2 sequences are ENHRY and SYGVKD. This CDR3 has 14 amino acids. CDR3 residues: CATGAGAMNTEAFF. As DNA, the CDR3 is TGTGCCACCGGGGCAGGGGCCATGAACACTGAAGCTTTCTTT.

The V gene is TRBV7-2, the J gene TRBJ1-4; no reliable D call. The germline CDR1 and CDR2 sequences are SGHTA and FQGNSA. Trimming cost V 5 bases and J 0 bases, with 13 bases left between them. There are 16 residues in the CDR3. The CDR3, as DNA: TGTGCCAGCAGCATAAGACACAGAGCAACTAATGAAAAACTGTTTTTT. Protein sequence: CASSIRHRATNEKLFF.

This clone occurred once. The J gene is TRBJ2-7, the V gene TRBV18, with 8 bases fitting TRBD1. The CDR3 loop spans 14 amino acids. Germline lookup yields CDR1 KGHSH and CDR2 LQKENI. The V and J ends lost 4 bases and 5 bases, in that order; junction bases with no gene match: 7. CDR3 in DNA: TGTGCCAGCTCACTGGACAGGGTAAATCACGAGCAGTACTTC. It is translated as CASSLDRVNHEQYF.

J is TRBJ2-1 and V is TRBV9, with TRBD2 identical over 8 bases. The junction had 11 bases not matched to a gene; V was cut back by 3 bases and J by 6 bases. Germline values: CDR1 SGDLS, CDR2 YYNGEE. The CDR3 loop spans 16 amino acids. CDR3: CASSATGTSGLNEQFF. The CDR3 DNA is TGTGCCAGCAGCGCCACCGGGACTAGTGGTCTCAATGAGCAGTTCTTC.

V gene TRBV6-1 combines with J gene TRBJ1-2; 7 positions agree with TRBD1. Germline CDR1 is MNHNS and CDR2 is SASEGT. This CDR3 spans 14 amino acids. V lost 2 bases and J lost 3; bases outside the gene matches: 3. CDR3 nucleotide sequence: TGTGCCAGCAGTGAACCGGGACAGTACTATGGCTACACCTTC. Protein: CASSEPGQYYGYTF.

The chain carries TRBV28 and TRBJ2-1, with D maybe TRBD2 (7 bases). CDR3 length equals 15 residues. Deletions cut 5 bases from V and 5 bases from J, with 16 bases between. CDR1 is MDHEN and CDR2 is SYDVKM in the germline V gene. The CDR3 nucleotides are TGTGCCAGCAGTGCGAGGGGGGGGTTCAACAATGAGCAGTTCTTC. Its protein product is CASSARGGFNNEQFF. Filled out from reference TRBV28 and TRBJ2-1, the complete variable domain reads DVKVTQSSRYLVKRTGEKVFLECVQDMDHENMFWYRQDPGLGLRLIYFSYDVKMKEKGDIPEGYSVSREKKERFSLILESASTNQTSMYLCASSARGGFNNEQFFGPGTRLTVL.

This chain connects TRBV30 to TRBJ1-3; D is unclear. V was cut by 2 bases and J by 2 bases, with 7 bases left in between. CDR3 size: 13 residues. Germline loops: CDR1 GTSNPN, CDR2 SVGIG (reference sequence). The CDR3 is CAWSLRAGNTIYF. CDR3 DNA: TGTGCCTGGAGTTTGAGAGCTGGAAACACCATATATTTT.

The chain links TRBV5-1 to TRBJ1-5; D remains unclear. The V and J ends lost 2 bases and 9 bases respectively, with 15 bases between them. Germline assignment: CDR1 SGHRS and CDR2 YFSETQ. The CDR3 extends over 14 amino acids. The CDR3 reads CASSLDGSLGPQHF. Here the CDR3 DNA reads TGCGCCAGCAGCTTAGACGGGAGCCTAGGGCCCCAGCATTTT.

Only one count was recorded for this clone. J is TRBJ1-3 and V is TRBV28; TRBD1 is a possible D gene (5 bases). This CDR3 comprises 16 residues. Germline V gene sequence: CDR1 MDHEN, CDR2 SYDVKM. Between the trimmed V and J ends, which lost 4 bases and 0 bases, there was a span of 13 bases. The CDR3 nucleotides read TGTGCCAGCAGTTCAGGGATCACACACTCTGGAAACACCATATATTTT. Translating gives CASSSGITHSGNTIYF.

The chain recombines TRBV3-1 (or the pseudogene TRBV3-2) with TRBJ2-6; weak D call: TRBD1 (5 bases). V was cut by 3 bases and J by 0 bases, with 9 bases left in between. The CDR3 has 16 residues. Germline V lookup: CDR1 LGHDT, CDR2 YNNKEL (reference sequence). The CDR3 loop is CASSHRQSSGANVLTF. CDR3 in DNA: TGTGCCAGCAGCCATAGACAGAGCTCTGGGGCCAACGTCCTGACTTTC.

The V call is TRBV5-1, the J call TRBJ2-7, with a weak D call TRBD1 (5 bases). The CDR3 is 15 residues long. Trimming took off 5 bases at V and 3 bases at J, with 18 bases between the two ends. CDR1 is SGHRS and CDR2 is YFSETQ in the germline V gene. CDR3 region: CASRAALDRGYEQYF. Here the CDR3 DNA reads TGCGCCAGCAGGGCGGCCCTCGACAGAGGCTACGAGCAGTACTTC.

This chain uses TRBV6-6 with TRBJ2-7; 10 nucleotides match TRBD1. Trimming cost V 6 bases and J 0 bases; bases outside gene matches: 2. Germline assignment: CDR1 MNHNY and CDR2 SVGAGI (reference sequence). This CDR3 spans 14 amino acids. The CDR3 DNA reads as TGTGCCAGCAGACGGACAGGGGGCTCCTACGAGCAGTACTTC. Translated, it gives CASRRTGGSYEQYF.

The chain has TRBV11-3 and TRBJ2-5; D unresolved. The CDR3 runs 14 residues. From germline, CDR1 is SGHNT and CDR2 YENEEA. V lost 0 bases, J lost 5 bases, and 10 bases lay in between. As DNA, the CDR3 is TGTGCCAGCAGCTTAGACCCCAGTACGGAGACCCAGTACTTC. It specifies CASSLDPSTETQYF.

The chain joins TRBV21-1 to TRBJ1-5; the DNA was not used to check the table's D call, TRBD1. TRBV21-1 is termed a pseudogene. This CDR3 is 15 amino acids long. DNA for the CDR3: TGTGCCAGCAGCAAGAGACAGAGGAACAATCAGCCCCAGCATTTT. It translates to CASSKRQRNNQPQHF.

V and J are TRBV29-1 and TRBJ2-5; 8 bases fit TRBD2. Germline CDR1 is SQVTM and CDR2 is ANQGSEA. The trim removed 6 bases at V and 6 bases at J, leaving 12 bases unmatched. The CDR3 sequence is 14 residues long. The CDR3 coding sequence is TGCAGCGTCTCCTTTTTAGCGGGGCCCCAGACCCAGTACTTC. As protein: CSVSFLAGPQTQYF.